This TCR beta chain was captured in a study of tumor and adjacent non-tumor tissue in lung cancer (dated by TCRdb to the late 2010s). Study-level background: By cancer type, the cohort comprised 12 to 13 adenocarcinoma patients, a couple of squamous cell carcinoma patients and 1 small cell lung cancer patient. Ages among the approximately 15 patients ranged from roughly 31 to 80 years, there were approximately ten men and 5 women, and disease was at TNM stage I to III. The study compared bulk TCRbeta repertoires from lung tumor tissue and matched distant non-tumor lung tissue of approximately 14 lung cancer patients. In total, sequencing yielded under 150 million productive TCRbeta reads, which works out to an average of approximately 4.1 million reads per sample. TCRbeta CDR3 sequencing was performed on roughly 32 paired specimens, with one tumor sample and one normal lung sample collected per patient.

RNA was isolated from bulk unsorted tissue, and RNA quality was assessed with a NanoDrop ND-1000 and an Agilent 2100. For the normal lung samples, distant non-tumor tissue was collected more than 3 cm away from the tumor edge. All donors had newly diagnosed lung cancer, had not received prior chemotherapy, and were admitted for thoracic surgery in China between August and November 2014. The study excluded patients who had received radiotherapy or chemotherapy before or who had another cancer at the same time. Surgical tissue pieces of roughly 1-2 cm3 were preserved in RNAlater solution and stored at -80 °C until use. The protocol used for the library was multiplex PCR. The sequencer was an Illumina HiSeq 2500. TCRbeta libraries were built by three rounds of nested PCR using primers (Table S4), following protocols modified from ARM-PCR. Before sequencing, PCR products of 200-500 bp were cut from the gel and purified using the QIAquick gel extraction kit. The authors' pipeline ran thus. Trimmomatic was used to clean the reads, FLASH merged the cleaned reads into complete CDR3 sequences, and MiTCR assigned the sequences to V(D)J germline segments. Clonal diversity was calculated as the inverse Simpson's index using VDJtools. In-frame sequences lacking a premature stop codon were counted as productive reads. TCRdb handled the public reads itself, with Q25 trimming in fastp and clone calling in MiXCR, and kept productive beta chains. CDR3 protein duplicates are merged, each entry listing the most common genes and DNA. The V and J calls, along with clone size, are taken from TCRdb and not from the paper's own processing. The sample has about 98,000 distinct CDR3 sequences on record, 80% of them singletons. The biggest ten clones account for about 30% of the sample.

As regards this clonotype: Its binding antigen is unknown. An end of the junction differs from the germline gene, which may be a read error.

Here is what the overall study found, with its caveats: The top 100 clones made up a significantly larger cumulative share of the repertoire in normal lung than in tumor tissue. Only 15 patients were included in the cohort, and the need for larger samples and more detailed clinical data was noted by the authors. The methods do not name the sequencing platform or mention unique molecular identifiers. Peripheral blood was not sequenced, so blood TCRbeta repertoires in these lung cancer patients were not examined. Significantly higher TCR diversity (inverse Simpson) was observed in tumor tissue than in normal lung tissue (around 450 vs 150, P = 0.0075, Mann-Whitney U test). TCR diversity was significantly higher in younger patients, and greater tumor TCR diversity was associated with shorter overall survival and shorter disease-free survival.

The TCR sequence derives from a man aged 60-69 years with small cell lung cancer. Source material: distant non-tumor lung tissue.

The nucleotide sequence reads as follows: TGTACCATCGGTGAGGACAGGGGGTCCCAGTACTTC. Its protein product is CTIGEDRGSQYF. The chain is encoded by TRBV10-3 joined to TRBJ2-5, and TRBD1 matches 10 of the central bases. The CDR3 holds 12 amino acids from the cysteine to the phenylalanine. The CDR3 DNA has 36 bases and is translated from base 1. CDR1 ENHRY and CDR2 SYGVKD are derived from the germline V gene.